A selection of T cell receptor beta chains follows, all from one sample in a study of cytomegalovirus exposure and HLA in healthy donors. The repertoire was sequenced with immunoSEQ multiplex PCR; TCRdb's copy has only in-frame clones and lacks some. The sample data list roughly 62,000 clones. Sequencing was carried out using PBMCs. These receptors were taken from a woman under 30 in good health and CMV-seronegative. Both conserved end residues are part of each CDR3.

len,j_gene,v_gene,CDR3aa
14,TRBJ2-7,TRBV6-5,CASRLAGAPYEQYF
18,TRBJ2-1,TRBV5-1,CASSLARSGINSYNEQFF
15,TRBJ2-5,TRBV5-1,CATRRGLAGEETQYF
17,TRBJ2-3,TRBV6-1,CASSDLPGAGATDTQYF
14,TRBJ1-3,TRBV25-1,CASSHTGYGNTIYF
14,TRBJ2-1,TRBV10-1,CASSEGIAYNEQFF
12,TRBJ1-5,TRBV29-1,CSVGDREQPQHF
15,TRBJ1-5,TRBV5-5,CASSLAYPNNQPQHF
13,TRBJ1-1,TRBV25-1,CASNRGRGTEAFF
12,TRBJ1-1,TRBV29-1,CSVHQQGTEAFF
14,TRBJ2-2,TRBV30,CAWMYSGSGGELFF
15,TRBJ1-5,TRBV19,CASSQQGNSNQPQHF
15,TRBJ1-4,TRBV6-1,CASTLAGQINEKLFF
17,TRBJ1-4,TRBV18,CASSPRAGLQANEKLFF
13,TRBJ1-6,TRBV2,CARTKDRDLPLHF
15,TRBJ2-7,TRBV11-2,CASSLTSGVSYEQYF
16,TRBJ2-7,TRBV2,CASTGLAGGSSYEQYF
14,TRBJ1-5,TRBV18,CASSPIDRVEPQHF
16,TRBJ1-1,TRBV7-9,CASSLAGDRESTEAFF
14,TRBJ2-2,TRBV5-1,CASSLETGSGELFF
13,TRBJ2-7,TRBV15,CATSRDSSYEQYF
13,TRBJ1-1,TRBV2,CASSKDRVIEAFF
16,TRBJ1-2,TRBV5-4,CASSIGQEALYRGYTF
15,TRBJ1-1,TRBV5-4,CASSLVGTANTEAFF
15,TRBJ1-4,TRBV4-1,CASSQVPGGNEKLFF
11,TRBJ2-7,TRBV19,CASKKQGEQYF
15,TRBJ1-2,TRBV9,CASSVTSDPRLGYTF
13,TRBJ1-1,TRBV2,CASSEDTNTEAFF
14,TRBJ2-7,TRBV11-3,CASSLSRGSYEQYF
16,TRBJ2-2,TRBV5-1,CASSFAGQGTAGELFF
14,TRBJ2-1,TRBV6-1,CASSSGRAADEQFF
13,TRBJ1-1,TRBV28,CASSYRDTLEAFF
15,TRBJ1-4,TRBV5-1,CASSPNLGAEEKLFF
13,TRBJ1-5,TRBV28,CASTRVRDQPQHF
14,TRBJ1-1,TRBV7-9,CASSYDRGDTEAFF
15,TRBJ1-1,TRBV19,CASTWTRRVSTEAFF
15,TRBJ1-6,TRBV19,CASSTQGQGYSPLHF
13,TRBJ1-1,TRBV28,CASRTGGGTEAFF
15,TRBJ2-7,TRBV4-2,CASSRGTGIFYEQYF
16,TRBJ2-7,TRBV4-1,CASSQTRGGAGYEQYF
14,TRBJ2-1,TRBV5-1,CASRHQGLLNEQFF
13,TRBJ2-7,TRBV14,CASSLDRGYEQYF
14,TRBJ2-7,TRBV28,CASGSSGRRYEQYF
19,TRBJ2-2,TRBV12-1,CASSFSHGPGGQVTGELFF
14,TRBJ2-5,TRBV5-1,CASSLLSGRETQYF
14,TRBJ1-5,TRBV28,CASSGRDPDQPQHF
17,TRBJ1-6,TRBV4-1,CASSQEMAPGYNSPLHF
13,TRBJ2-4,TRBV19,CASRGTGKNIQYF
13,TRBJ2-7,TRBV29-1,CSPPEVASYEQYF
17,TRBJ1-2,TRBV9,CASSVMDGRGERYGYTF